This entry lists 5 T cell receptor beta chains sequenced from one sample in a study of CD8 T cells in Susac syndrome. Random hexamers were used to reverse transcribe an amount of roughly 0.5 to 1 ug RNA. MiXCR, run by TCRdb on the immunoSEQ multiplex PCR reads, gives a single entry per CDR3 protein. The sample carries approximately 120,000 distinct CDR3 sequences, less than 95% recorded once. The specimen sequenced was CD8+ T cells from PBMCs. All receptors derive from a human donor in good health.

The V gene is TRBV4-3, the J gene TRBJ2-6; 11 bases match TRBD2. Trimming removed 2 bases from V and 4 bases from J; junction bases left unmatched: 10. CDR3 length: 19 amino acids. Germline V gives CDR1 LGHNA, CDR2 YSLEER. The CDR3 protein is CASSQFGTSGSSGANVLTF. The CDR3 region has the DNA TGCGCCAGCAGCCAATTCGGGACTAGCGGATCCTCGGGGGCCAACGTCCTGACTTTC.

This chain uses TRBV7-2 with TRBJ2-7; D possibly corresponds to TRBD1 (5 bases). The CDR3 totals 13 residues. The ends were cut back, 3 bases at V and 3 bases at J, with 9 bases in the middle. The germline gives CDR1 SGHTA, CDR2 FQGNSA. CDR3 loop: CASSLQGDYEQYF. CDR3 sequence (DNA): TGTGCCAGCAGCTTGCAGGGCGACTACGAGCAGTACTTC.

The chain links TRBV29-1 to TRBJ1-1; D is perhaps TRBD1 (6 bases). The CDR3 sequence is 15 residues long. V was trimmed by 7 bases and J by 1 base, leaving 19 bases between them. Germline-derived CDR1 and CDR2 are SQVTM and ANQGSEA. The CDR3 region is CSGHRKTGGNTEAFF. The CDR3 DNA reads as TGCAGCGGACACAGAAAGACAGGCGGGAACACTGAAGCTTTCTTT.

The rearrangement uses TRBV5-4 and TRBJ2-2; 8 bases line up with TRBD1. There are 17 residues in the CDR3. Germline V gene sequence: CDR1 SGHNT, CDR2 YYREEE (reference sequence). V was pared by 0 bases and J by 1 base, with 5 bases of the junction left unmatched. The CDR3 here is CASSLDSGTGNTGELFF. CDR3 DNA sequence: TGTGCCAGCAGCTTGGACTCCGGGACAGGGAACACCGGGGAGCTGTTTTTT.

The genes are TRBV20-1 and TRBJ2-7; 10 bases match TRBD2. CDR1 is DFQATT and CDR2 is SNEGSKA in the germline V gene (reference sequence). This CDR3 comprises 17 residues. V trimming: 2 bases; J trimming: 0 bases; junction bases outside the gene matches: 10. This chain's CDR3 is CSARFLAGDTGSYEQYF. The CDR3 coding sequence is TGCAGTGCTAGATTCCTAGCGGGAGATACGGGCTCCTACGAGCAGTACTTC.